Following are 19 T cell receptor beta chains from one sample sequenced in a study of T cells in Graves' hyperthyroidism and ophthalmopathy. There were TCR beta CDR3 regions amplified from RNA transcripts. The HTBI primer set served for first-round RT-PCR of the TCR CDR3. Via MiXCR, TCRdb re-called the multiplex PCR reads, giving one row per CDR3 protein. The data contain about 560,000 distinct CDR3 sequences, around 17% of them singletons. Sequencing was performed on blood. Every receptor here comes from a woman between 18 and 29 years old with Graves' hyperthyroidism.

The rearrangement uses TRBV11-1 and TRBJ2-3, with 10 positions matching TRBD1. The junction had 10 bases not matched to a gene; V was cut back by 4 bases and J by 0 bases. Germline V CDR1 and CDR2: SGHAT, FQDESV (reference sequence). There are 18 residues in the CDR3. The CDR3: CASSSPDRGPSSTDTQYF. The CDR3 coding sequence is TGTGCCAGCAGCTCCCCCGACAGGGGGCCTTCTAGCACAGATACGCAGTATTTT.

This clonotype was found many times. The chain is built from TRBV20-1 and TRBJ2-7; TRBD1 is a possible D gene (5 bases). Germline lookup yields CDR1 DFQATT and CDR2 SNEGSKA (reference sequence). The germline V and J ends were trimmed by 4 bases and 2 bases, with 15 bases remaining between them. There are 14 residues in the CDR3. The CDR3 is CSATGPGLAYEQYF. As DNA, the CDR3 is TGCAGTGCTACGGGCCCAGGGTTAGCCTACGAGCAGTACTTC.

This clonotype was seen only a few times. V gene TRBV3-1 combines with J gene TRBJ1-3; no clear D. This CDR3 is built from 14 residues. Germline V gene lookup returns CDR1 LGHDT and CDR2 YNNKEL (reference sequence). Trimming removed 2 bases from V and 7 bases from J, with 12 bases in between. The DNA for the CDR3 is TGTGCCAGCAGCCAATCTGATTCCCCGAACACCATATATTTT. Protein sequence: CASSQSDSPNTIYF. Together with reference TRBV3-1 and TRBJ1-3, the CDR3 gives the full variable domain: DTAVSQTPKYLVTQMGNDKSIKCEQNLGHDTMYWYKQDSKKFLKIMFSYNNKELIINETVPNRFSPKSPDKAHLNLHINSLELGDSAVYFCASSQSDSPNTIYFGEGSWLTVV.

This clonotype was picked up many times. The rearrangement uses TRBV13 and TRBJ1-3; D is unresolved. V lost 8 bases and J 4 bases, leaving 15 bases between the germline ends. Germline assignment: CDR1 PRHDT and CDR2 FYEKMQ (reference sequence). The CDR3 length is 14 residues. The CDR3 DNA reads TGTGCCAGCCGAACCGTGGGTGGCGGAAACACCATATATTTT. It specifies CASRTVGGGNTIYF.

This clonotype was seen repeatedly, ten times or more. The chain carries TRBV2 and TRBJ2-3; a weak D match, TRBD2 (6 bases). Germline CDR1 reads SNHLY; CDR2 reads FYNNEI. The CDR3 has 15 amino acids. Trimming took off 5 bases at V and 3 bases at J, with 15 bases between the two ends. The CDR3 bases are TGTGCCAGCAGTCTCGGCGGGATGGGGACAGATACGCAGTATTTT. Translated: CASSLGGMGTDTQYF.

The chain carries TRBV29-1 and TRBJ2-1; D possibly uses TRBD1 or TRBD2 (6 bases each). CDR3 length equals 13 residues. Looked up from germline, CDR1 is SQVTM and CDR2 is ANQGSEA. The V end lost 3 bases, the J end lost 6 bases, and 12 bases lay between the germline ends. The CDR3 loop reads CSVDRGGGNEQFF. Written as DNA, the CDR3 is TGCAGCGTTGACAGGGGAGGAGGCAATGAGCAGTTCTTC.

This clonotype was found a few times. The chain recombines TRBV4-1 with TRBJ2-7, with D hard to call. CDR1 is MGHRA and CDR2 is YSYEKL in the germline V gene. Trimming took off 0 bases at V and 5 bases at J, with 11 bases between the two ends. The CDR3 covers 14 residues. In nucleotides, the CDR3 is TGCGCCAGCAGCCAAGACGCCGCCCGCGACGAGCAGTACTTC. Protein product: CASSQDAARDEQYF.

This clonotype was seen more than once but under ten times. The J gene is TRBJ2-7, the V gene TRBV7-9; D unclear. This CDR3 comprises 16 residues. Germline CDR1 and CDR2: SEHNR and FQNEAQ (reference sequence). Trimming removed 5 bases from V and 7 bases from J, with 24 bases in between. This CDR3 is CASSRLEDGPKREQYF. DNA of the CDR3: TGTGCCAGCAGCCGCCTAGAGGACGGTCCGAAACGAGAGCAGTACTTC.

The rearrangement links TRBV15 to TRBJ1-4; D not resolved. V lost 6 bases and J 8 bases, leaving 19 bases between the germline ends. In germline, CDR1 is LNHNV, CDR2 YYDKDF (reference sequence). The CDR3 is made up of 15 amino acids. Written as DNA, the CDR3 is TGTGCCACCAGTTATAGACCTCGCGGGTTCGAAAAACTGTTTTTT. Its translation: CATSYRPRGFEKLFF.

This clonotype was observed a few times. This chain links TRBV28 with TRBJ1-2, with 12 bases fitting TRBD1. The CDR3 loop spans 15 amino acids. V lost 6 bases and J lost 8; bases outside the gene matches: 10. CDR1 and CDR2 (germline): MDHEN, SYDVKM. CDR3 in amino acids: CASSQPGQGAVGYTF. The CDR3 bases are TGTGCCAGCAGCCAACCGGGACAGGGGGCCGTAGGCTACACCTTC.

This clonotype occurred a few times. The CDR3 loop reads CASSPDPTRSYEQYF. The CDR3 nucleotides read TGTGCCAGCAGCCCAGACCCCACACGGTCCTACGAGCAGTACTTC. The genes are TRBV3-1 and TRBJ2-7, with D hard to call. Trimming stripped 4 bases from V and 1 base from J, with 14 bases between. Per the germline V gene, CDR1 is LGHDT and CDR2 is YNNKEL (reference sequence). The CDR3 length is 15 residues.

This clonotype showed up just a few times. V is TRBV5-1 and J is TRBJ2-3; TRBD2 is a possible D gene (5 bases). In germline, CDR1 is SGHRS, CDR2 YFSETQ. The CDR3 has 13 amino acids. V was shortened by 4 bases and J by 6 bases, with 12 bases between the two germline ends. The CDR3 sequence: CASSLVKRDTQYF. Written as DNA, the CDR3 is TGCGCCAGCAGCCTCGTCAAGCGGGATACGCAGTATTTT.

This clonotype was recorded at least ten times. The CDR3 here is CASSTGTAGNTIYF. CDR3 nucleotides: TGCGCCAGCAGCACCGGGACAGCTGGAAACACCATATATTTT. V usage is TRBV5-1 and J usage is TRBJ1-3, with 7 nucleotides matching TRBD1. Germline lookup yields CDR1 SGHRS and CDR2 YFSETQ. The CDR3 is made up of 14 amino acids. V was clipped by 4 bases and J by 2 bases; unmatched bases: 3. Using reference TRBV5-1 and TRBJ1-3 for the parts outside the CDR3, the full variable domain is KAGVTQTPRYLIKTRGQQVTLSCSPISGHRSVSWYQQTPGQGLQFLFEYFSETQRNKGNFPGRFSGRQFSNSRSEMNVSTLELGDSALYLCASSTGTAGNTIYFGEGSWLTVV.

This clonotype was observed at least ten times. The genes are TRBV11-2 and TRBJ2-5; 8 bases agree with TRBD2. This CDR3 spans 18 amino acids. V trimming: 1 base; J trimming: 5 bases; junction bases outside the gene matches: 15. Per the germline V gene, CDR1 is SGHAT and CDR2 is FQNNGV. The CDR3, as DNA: TGTGCCAGCAGCTTAGCAAGGGTGCGGGGGGCCGTCTGGGAGACCCAGTACTTC. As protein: CASSLARVRGAVWETQYF.

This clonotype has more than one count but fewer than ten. This CDR3 reads CASSLSDIRQGLQETQYF. CDR3 coding DNA: TGTGCCAGCAGCTTATCGGACATCCGGCAGGGCCTCCAAGAGACCCAGTACTTC. The rearrangement joins TRBV11-2 to TRBJ2-5, with a weak D call TRBD1 (5 bases). Germline V lookup: CDR1 SGHAT, CDR2 FQNNGV. The ends were cut back, 2 bases at V and 1 base at J, with 20 bases in the middle. This CDR3 is 18 amino acids long.

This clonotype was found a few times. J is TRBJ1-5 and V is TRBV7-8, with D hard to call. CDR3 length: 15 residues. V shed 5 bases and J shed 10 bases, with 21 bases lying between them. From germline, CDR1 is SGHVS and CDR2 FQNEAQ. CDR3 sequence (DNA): TGTGCCAGCAGCCCCCTAGACGCCATGAAGGATCCCCAGCATTTT. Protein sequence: CASSPLDAMKDPQHF.

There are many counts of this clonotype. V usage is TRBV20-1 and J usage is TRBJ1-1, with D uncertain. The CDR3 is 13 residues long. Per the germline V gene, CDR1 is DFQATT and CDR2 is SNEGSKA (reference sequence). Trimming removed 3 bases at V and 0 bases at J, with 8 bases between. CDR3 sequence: CSASGHLNTEAFF. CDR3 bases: TGCAGTGCTAGTGGCCACTTGAACACTGAAGCTTTCTTT.

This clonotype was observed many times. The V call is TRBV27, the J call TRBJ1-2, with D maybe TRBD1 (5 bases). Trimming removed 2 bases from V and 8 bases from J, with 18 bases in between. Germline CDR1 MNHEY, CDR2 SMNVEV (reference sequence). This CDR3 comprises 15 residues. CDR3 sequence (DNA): TGTGCCAGCAGTTTACCACCCCCGGGACGATGGGGCTACACCTTC. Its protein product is CASSLPPPGRWGYTF.

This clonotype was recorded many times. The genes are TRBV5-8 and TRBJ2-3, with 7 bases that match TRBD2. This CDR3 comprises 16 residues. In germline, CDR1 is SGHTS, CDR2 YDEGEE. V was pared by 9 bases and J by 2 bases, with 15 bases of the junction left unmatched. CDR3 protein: CAIPGRASGSTDTQYF. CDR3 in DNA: TGTGCCATCCCCGGTCGGGCTAGCGGCTCCACAGATACGCAGTATTTT.